The 30 T cell receptor beta chains below come from one sample, sequenced in a study of CD8+ T cells in alopecia areata (dated by TCRdb to 2016 to 2019). Libraries were built with the immunoSEQ multiplex PCR assay. RNA was extracted from all samples and reverse transcribed into cDNA, which served as template for TCR sequencing. As stored in TCRdb, this immuneACCESS dataset retains in-frame rearrangements with V and J assigned. A fraction of the clones does not appear; measured against another copy, unresolved V genes explain less than half of the discrepancy, and the remainder lacks a known reason. The sample contains 180,000 or so clones, roughly 60% of them found a single time. The biggest ten clones account for 5% to 6% of the sample. The time point label for this specimen denotes: around 22 weeks on oral tofacitinib. The treatment or condition label of this sample denotes: oral pan-JAK inhibitor, 5-10 mg twice daily.

Sequenced here: CD4+ T cells sorted from blood, sampled at week 24, from a patient treated with tofacitinib. These receptors all stem from a human donor with alopecia areata.

This clone showed up just a few times. The chain couples TRBV18 to TRBJ2-7; D is unresolved. In germline, CDR1 is KGHSH, CDR2 LQKENI. This CDR3 is 12 amino acids long. Trimming left V 5 bases short and J 6 bases short, with 11 bases between. The DNA of the CDR3 is TGTGCCAGCTCATCGCCGGGCGGCGAGCAGTACTTC. Its protein product is CASSSPGGEQYF.

The CDR3 is CASSRILAGSSTDTQYF. CDR3 coding DNA: TGTGCCAGTAGTAGAATTCTAGCGGGATCTAGCACAGATACGCAGTATTTT. The chain combines TRBV19 with TRBJ2-3, with 9 bases identical to TRBD2. The CDR3 is 17 amino acids. Germline V gene data show CDR1 as LNHDA and CDR2 as SQIVND (reference sequence). J lost 0 bases, V lost 4 bases, and 8 bases had no gene match.

The chain is built from TRBV18 and TRBJ2-7; 15 bases are a match to TRBD2. V lost 3 bases, J lost 5 bases, and 2 bases stayed unmatched. The CDR3 contains 15 residues. The germline CDR1 and CDR2 sequences are KGHSH and LQKENI. The DNA of the CDR3 is TGTGCCAGCTCACCCGGACTAGCGGGAGGGCACGAGCAGTACTTC. Translating it yields CASSPGLAGGHEQYF.

The count of this clone is one. The CDR3, as DNA: TGTGCCTGGAGGGCGTATGCAGCGGGCGGCTACGAGCAGTACTTC. Its translation: CAWRAYAAGGYEQYF. The chain uses TRBV30 and TRBJ2-7, with D perhaps matching TRBD2 (6 bases). The V gene's germline CDR1 is GTSNPN and CDR2 SVGIG (reference sequence). This CDR3 is 15 amino acids long. Trimming took off 3 bases at V and 3 bases at J, with 18 bases between the two ends. Using reference TRBV30 and TRBJ2-7 for the parts outside the CDR3, the full variable domain is SQTIHQWPATLVQPVGSPLSLECTVEGTSNPNLYWYRQAAGRGLQLLFYSVGIGQISSEVPQNLSASRPQDRQFILSSKKLLLSDSGFYLCAWRAYAAGGYEQYFGPGTRLTVT.

V gene TRBV9 combines with J gene TRBJ1-1; 7 bases are a match to TRBD1. Germline values: CDR1 SGDLS, CDR2 YYNGEE. The CDR3 has 13 amino acids. V lost 3 bases and J lost 4; bases outside the gene matches: 3. In DNA, the CDR3 is TGTGCCAGCAGCGCGACAGGGACCACTGAAGCTTTCTTT. It translates to CASSATGTTEAFF.

This clone was seen only a few times. The chain combines TRBV27 with TRBJ2-2; the D call may be TRBD1 or TRBD2 (5 bases each). The CDR3 length is 16 residues. The germline V gene has CDR1 MNHEY and CDR2 SMNVEV (reference sequence). Trimming pared 6 bases from V and 0 bases from J, leaving 14 bases between. The CDR3 coding sequence is TGTGCCAGCAGCGCGGGCCCAGGGCCGAACACCGGGGAGCTGTTTTTT. Translated, it gives CASSAGPGPNTGELFF.

This clone has more than one count but fewer than ten. This rearrangement joins TRBV28 to TRBJ2-5; D is perhaps TRBD1 or TRBD2 (6 bases each). V was cut by 7 bases and J by 3 bases, with 15 bases left in between. Germline lookup yields CDR1 MDHEN and CDR2 SYDVKM. The CDR3 sequence is 14 residues long. CDR3 loop: CASNAGGGEETQYF. The CDR3 DNA reads TGTGCCAGCAATGCCGGGGGCGGGGAAGAGACCCAGTACTTC.

J is TRBJ2-1 and V is TRBV29-1; 9 bases align to TRBD2. CDR3 length: 14 residues. Germline values: CDR1 SQVTM, CDR2 ANQGSEA. J lost 4 bases, V lost 6 bases, and 7 bases had no gene match. The CDR3 DNA reads TGCAGCGTGGCGAGCGGGGGGATTTACAATGAGCAGTTCTTC. As protein: CSVASGGIYNEQFF.

The chain is built from TRBV7-2 and TRBJ1-6; 9 bases fit TRBD1. The CDR3 length is 16 residues. Germline V lookup: CDR1 SGHTA, CDR2 FQGNSA. Germline trimming cut 5 bases from V and 5 bases from J; bases unmatched to any gene: 7. In DNA form, the CDR3 reads TGTGCCAGCAGCAGAGTAGGGACAGGGAATAATTCACCCCTCCACTTT. It is translated as CASSRVGTGNNSPLHF.

This clone has more than one count but fewer than ten. The V gene is TRBV7-6, the J gene TRBJ2-5; weak D call: TRBD1 (6 bases). The CDR3 loop spans 14 amino acids. V gave up 1 base and J gave up 5 bases, with 11 bases separating them. Germline V lookup: CDR1 SGHVS, CDR2 FNYEAQ. The DNA for the CDR3 is TGTGCCAGCAGCTTAGGAACAGGGTCGGAGACCCAGTACTTC. Translation: CASSLGTGSETQYF.

The J gene is TRBJ1-1, the V gene TRBV15, with TRBD1 matching over 7 bases. Germline V lookup: CDR1 LNHNV, CDR2 YYDKDF (reference sequence). V shed 4 bases and J 6 bases; nucleotides not matched to a gene: 5. The CDR3 has 13 amino acids. For the CDR3, the DNA is TGTGCCACCAGCATTCAGGGGGGGGCTGAAGCTTTCTTT. This codes for CATSIQGGAEAFF.

The gene calls are TRBV4-1 and TRBJ1-6; possible D gene TRBD1, 5 bases. V lost 2 bases to trimming and J lost 9 bases, with 14 bases between them. The CDR3 has 15 residues. The V gene's germline CDR1 is MGHRA and CDR2 YSYEKL. CDR3: CASSQLTVHSSPLHF. CDR3 DNA sequence: TGCGCCAGCAGCCAACTGACAGTTCACTCTTCACCCCTCCACTTT.

The chain joins TRBV4-3 to TRBJ2-2; no definite D call. Germline V gene sequence: CDR1 LGHNA, CDR2 YSLEER. V gave up 1 base and J gave up 3 bases, with 9 bases separating them. CDR3 length: 15 amino acids. This CDR3 is CASSQAGQYTGELFF. The CDR3 region has the DNA TGCGCCAGCAGCCAAGCTGGGCAGTACACCGGGGAGCTGTTTTTT.

This sequence joins TRBV29-1 and TRBJ2-5; weak D call: TRBD1 (5 bases). Trimming pared 4 bases from V and 2 bases from J, leaving 14 bases between. Germline-derived CDR1 and CDR2 are SQVTM and ANQGSEA. The CDR3 loop spans 14 amino acids. CDR3 in DNA: TGCAGCGTTGTACCAGGGATGGGACAAGAGACCCAGTACTTC. Protein: CSVVPGMGQETQYF.

This clone was counted a few times. The rearrangement links TRBV27 to TRBJ2-7, with 10 bases fitting TRBD1. V dropped 3 bases and J dropped 6; count of bases not matched to a gene: 5. The CDR3 extends over 14 amino acids. Germline V lookup: CDR1 MNHEY, CDR2 SMNVEV (reference sequence). The CDR3 loop is CASSFAGQGREQYF. The CDR3 DNA reads TGTGCCAGCAGTTTTGCGGGACAGGGGCGCGAGCAGTACTTC.

This clone was counted at least ten times. The chain combines TRBV27 with TRBJ2-1; D remains ambiguous. CDR1 and CDR2 from the germline V gene are MNHEY and SMNVEV (reference sequence). This CDR3 contains 14 residues. The ends were cut back, 10 bases at V and 0 bases at J, with 13 bases in the middle. The CDR3 DNA is TGTGCCACTTCAGGCCAAAGCTCCTACAATGAGCAGTTCTTC. It specifies CATSGQSSYNEQFF.

The chain combines TRBV29-1 with TRBJ2-5, with D hard to call. This CDR3 contains 13 residues. The V end was cut by 6 bases, the J end by 2 bases, with 13 bases between. Germline assignment: CDR1 SQVTM and CDR2 ANQGSEA. As DNA, the CDR3 is TGCAGCGTAGCCGAGCTTATACAAGAGACCCAGTACTTC. Translated: CSVAELIQETQYF.

This clone has a handful of counts. The chain uses TRBV27 and TRBJ1-1; 7 bases line up with TRBD1. The CDR3 contains 15 residues. The germline V gene encodes CDR1 MNHEY and CDR2 SMNVEV (reference sequence). Trimming removed 2 bases from V and 1 base from J; junction bases left unmatched: 4. CDR3 nucleotide sequence: TGTGCCAGCAGTTTAAGACAGGGCCGGAACACTGAAGCTTTCTTT. Translated: CASSLRQGRNTEAFF.

V is TRBV9 and J is TRBJ2-5; D perhaps matches TRBD2 (6 bases). The CDR3 spans 15 residues. Germline loops: CDR1 SGDLS, CDR2 YYNGEE. Deletions cut 4 bases from V and 2 bases from J, with 15 bases between. The CDR3 reads CASSTPDGGQETQYF. The CDR3 DNA reads TGTGCCAGCAGCACCCCTGACGGGGGTCAAGAGACCCAGTACTTC.

The chain employs TRBV30 and TRBJ2-1; 9 bases map to TRBD1. The CDR3 has 12 residues. J lost 8 bases, V lost 5 bases, and 4 bases had no gene match. Germline loops: CDR1 GTSNPN, CDR2 SVGIG (reference sequence). CDR3 nucleotide sequence: TGTGCCTGGGCCCGGGACAGGGATGAGCAGTTCTTC. It translates to CAWARDRDEQFF.

The CDR3 DNA sequence: TGTGCCAGCGTCAAGGGGGACAGGGTCTACAATGAGCAGTTCTTC. Its translation is CASVKGDRVYNEQFF. The rearrangement uses TRBV6-6 and TRBJ2-1; 9 positions match TRBD1. V gave up 8 bases and J gave up 3 bases; unmatched junction bases: 8. This CDR3 is 15 amino acids long. Germline V lookup: CDR1 MNHNY, CDR2 SVGAGI (reference sequence).

The chain carries TRBV29-1 and TRBJ1-1; the D gene is possibly TRBD1 (5 bases). CDR1 is SQVTM and CDR2 is ANQGSEA in the germline V gene. The CDR3 is 14 residues long. The V gene lost 3 bases and the J gene lost 0 bases, with 11 bases spanning the gap. The CDR3 sequence: CSVESRVMNTEAFF. In nucleotides, the CDR3 is TGCAGCGTTGAGAGCAGGGTTATGAACACTGAAGCTTTCTTT.

V and J are TRBV2 and TRBJ2-7, with unresolved D. Trimming cost V 3 bases and J 5 bases, with 11 bases left between them. This CDR3 spans 13 amino acids. Germline lookup yields CDR1 SNHLY and CDR2 FYNNEI. In DNA, the CDR3 is TGTGCCAGCAGTGAGTCGCCAAGCGACGAGCAGTACTTC. Protein product: CASSESPSDEQYF.

The chain joins TRBV9 to TRBJ2-7; D is unresolved. Germline CDR1 reads SGDLS; CDR2 reads YYNGEE. The CDR3 totals 11 residues. V was shortened by 4 bases and J by 3 bases, with 5 bases between the two germline ends. The CDR3 here is CASSSDYEQYF. The CDR3 coding sequence is TGTGCCAGCAGCTCGGACTACGAGCAGTACTTC.

This clone was observed a few times. The chain has TRBV4-1 and TRBJ2-5; tentatively, D is TRBD1 (6 bases). CDR3 length: 16 residues. Germline CDR1 MGHRA, CDR2 YSYEKL. V was pared by 0 bases and J by 4 bases, with 15 bases between. CDR3 sequence (DNA): TGCGCCAGCAGCCAAGATAGGGGGACCGGCGGAGAGACCCAGTACTTC. Translating gives CASSQDRGTGGETQYF.

The table lists this clone with a count of one. CDR3: CASSSNHYEQYF. CDR3 coding DNA: TGTGCCAGCAGCTCCAATCACTACGAGCAGTACTTC. The chain combines TRBV7-2 with TRBJ2-7, with D uncertain. The length of the CDR3 is 12 residues. The germline V gene encodes CDR1 SGHTA and CDR2 FQGNSA. Between the trimmed V and J ends, which lost 4 bases and 3 bases, there was a span of 7 bases.

V usage is TRBV4-2 and J usage is TRBJ2-1; the match to TRBD2 covers 8 bases. Trimming at V came to 3 bases and at J to 5 bases, leaving 3 bases not matched to a gene. CDR1 is LGHNA and CDR2 is YNFKEQ in the germline V gene. This CDR3 spans 14 amino acids. The CDR3 loop reads CASSQSGGDNEQFF. The CDR3 nucleotides are TGTGCCAGCAGCCAGAGCGGGGGTGACAATGAGCAGTTCTTC.

V gene TRBV7-2 combines with J gene TRBJ2-7; maybe TRBD1 (6 bases). Trimming pared 5 bases from V and 4 bases from J, leaving 24 bases between. The CDR3 runs to 17 residues. Per germline, CDR1 SGHTA and CDR2 FQGNSA. The CDR3 spells CASSIPRGFTQGYEQYF. DNA for the CDR3: TGTGCCAGCAGCATTCCTAGGGGCTTCACACAGGGTTACGAGCAGTACTTC.

This chain links TRBV11-2 with TRBJ2-3, with 8 bases that match TRBD1. With 2 bases clipped from V and 0 bases from J, the junction kept 1 base outside the gene matches. CDR3 length: 15 residues. Germline V gives CDR1 SGHAT, CDR2 FQNNGV. CDR3 sequence (DNA): TGTGCCAGCAGCTTAAGGACAGGGAGCACAGATACGCAGTATTTT. Its translation: CASSLRTGSTDTQYF.

A few counts support this clone. The chain is built from TRBV27 and TRBJ1-2; no clear D gene. The CDR3 contains 13 residues. The germline V and J ends were trimmed by 8 bases and 7 bases, with 17 bases remaining between them. Looked up from germline, CDR1 is MNHEY and CDR2 is SMNVEV (reference sequence). CDR3 region: CASHGPNGAGYTF. CDR3 nucleotide sequence: TGTGCCAGCCATGGCCCGAATGGAGCTGGCTACACCTTC.